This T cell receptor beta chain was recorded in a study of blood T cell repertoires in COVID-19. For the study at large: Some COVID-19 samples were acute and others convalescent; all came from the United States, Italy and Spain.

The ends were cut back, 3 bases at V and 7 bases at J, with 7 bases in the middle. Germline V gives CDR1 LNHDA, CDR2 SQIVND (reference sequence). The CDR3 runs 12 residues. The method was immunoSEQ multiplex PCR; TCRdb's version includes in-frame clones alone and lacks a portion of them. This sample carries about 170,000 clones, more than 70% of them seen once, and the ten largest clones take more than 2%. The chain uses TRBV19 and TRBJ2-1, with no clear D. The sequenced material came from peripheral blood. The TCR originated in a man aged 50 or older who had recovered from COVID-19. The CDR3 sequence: CASSIGVNEQFF. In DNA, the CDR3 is TGTGCCAGTAGTATTGGAGTAAATGAGCAGTTCTTC.